The 15 T cell receptor beta chains given below trace back to one sample, sequenced in a study of shared clonotypes between healthy human individuals. The assay was immunoSEQ multiplex PCR, and TCRdb's table has in-frame clones only and misses some. The sample lists some 450,000 clones; roughly three quarters were seen once. The specimen was PBMCs. Every receptor here comes from a woman in her thirties or forties in good health. Some clones in this sample may be carry-over from other donors' samples.

The V gene is TRBV7-9, the J gene TRBJ2-7; 9 bases are shared with TRBD1. The germline V gene encodes CDR1 SEHNR and CDR2 FQNEAQ (reference sequence). This CDR3 has 14 residues. The ends lost 3 bases at V and 4 bases at J; junction bases unmatched: 4. CDR3 DNA: TGTGCCAGCAGCTTTTCCGGGACAGGGTACGAGCAGTACTTC. As protein: CASSFSGTGYEQYF.

Notes on this clone: A read error likely explains this, since a far larger clone differs by one base. V usage is TRBV10-1 and J usage is TRBJ2-7; 8 nucleotides agree with TRBD1. This CDR3 is built from 15 residues. Germline lookup yields CDR1 WNHNN and CDR2 SYGVQD (reference sequence). CDR3 DNA: TGCGCCAGCCGTGAGACGACAGGGGCCCTGGACGAGCAGTACTTC. Translated, it gives CASRETTGALDEQYF.

This clone was recorded a few times. A much bigger clone sits one base away, suggesting this may be a read error. Other DNA sequences in the sample encode the same CDR3. This rearrangement joins TRBV27 to TRBJ2-3, with D uncertain. The length of the CDR3 is 11 residues. Per germline, CDR1 MNHEY and CDR2 SMNVEV (reference sequence). The CDR3 DNA is TGTGCCAGCAGAAGCACAGATACGCAGTACTTT. Its translation is CASRSTDTQYF.

The genes are TRBV25-1 and TRBJ2-7; possibly TRBD1 for D (5 bases). Per the germline V gene, CDR1 is MGHDK and CDR2 is SYGVNS. This CDR3 comprises 16 residues. The ends were cut back, 6 bases at V and 0 bases at J, with 18 bases in the middle. CDR3 amino acids: CASSASPGQGSYEQYF. The DNA for the CDR3 is TGTGCCAGCAGCGCAAGCCCCGGCCAGGGCTCCTACGAGCAGTACTTC.

This chain uses TRBV6-4 with TRBJ2-3; a possible D gene is TRBD2 (7 bases). V lost 6 bases to trimming and J lost 10 bases, with 20 bases between them. CDR1 is MRHNA, CDR2 SNTAGT, per germline. The CDR3 is made up of 14 amino acids. The CDR3 DNA follows: TGTGCCAGCAGACCAAGCGGGATAAGGGGGTCGCAGTATTTT. It codes for CASRPSGIRGSQYF.

The chain links TRBV7-2 to TRBJ2-1, with TRBD2 as a possible D gene (6 bases). The CDR3 totals 15 residues. CDR1 is SGHTA and CDR2 is FQGNSA in the germline V gene. V lost 2 bases and J 4 bases, leaving 12 bases between the germline ends. The CDR3 bases are TGTGCCAGCAGCTTATCCCACAGCGGGTACAATGAGCAGTTCTTC. As protein: CASSLSHSGYNEQFF.

This clone has a handful of counts. The J gene is TRBJ2-3, the V gene TRBV2; D remains ambiguous. The V and J ends lost 3 bases and 2 bases respectively, with 9 bases between them. This CDR3 has 14 amino acids. Looked up from germline, CDR1 is SNHLY and CDR2 is FYNNEI. The DNA for the CDR3 is TGTGCCAGCAGTGATACCTTGATCACAGATACGCAGTATTTT. It encodes CASSDTLITDTQYF.

This clone was recorded a few times. This sequence may be a read error, since a much larger clone differs from it by one base. Other DNA sequences of this sample code for an identical CDR3. The V call is TRBV28, the J call TRBJ1-5; no reliable D call. Germline V gives CDR1 MDHEN, CDR2 SYDVKM. The CDR3 length is 12 residues. Trimming took off 6 bases at V and 7 bases at J, with 10 bases between the two ends. CDR3 amino acids: CASSLSLQPQHF. The CDR3 DNA reads TGTGCCAGCAGCCTGAGCCTGCAGCCCCAGCATTTT.

V usage is TRBV21-1 and J usage is TRBJ2-1; the DNA was not compared with TRBD2, the D call given in the table. TRBV21-1 is a documented pseudogene. The CDR3 contains 15 residues. The CDR3 DNA reads as TGTGCCAGCAGCAATTTACGGGAGGGCCGTGTTGAGCAGTTCTTC. It specifies CASSNLREGRVEQFF.

J is TRBJ2-3 and V is TRBV4-2, with 7 bases fitting TRBD2. Trimming cost V 4 bases and J 2 bases; bases outside gene matches: 9. Germline lookup yields CDR1 LGHNA and CDR2 YNFKEQ. The CDR3 has 16 amino acids. The CDR3 loop is CASSPSASGFTDTQYF. The DNA for the CDR3 is TGTGCCAGCAGCCCTTCGGCTAGCGGTTTCACAGATACGCAGTATTTT.

This clone was picked up one time. The chain employs TRBV7-9 and TRBJ1-2; D is unclear. V dropped 1 base and J dropped 8 bases, with 8 bases sitting between them. This CDR3 contains 12 residues. Germline CDR1 reads SEHNR; CDR2 reads FQNEAQ (reference sequence). The CDR3 spells CASSLEGFGYTF. In DNA form, the CDR3 reads TGTGCCAGCAGCTTAGAAGGCTTCGGCTACACCTTC. Variable domain in full (rest from reference TRBV7-9 and TRBJ1-2): DTGVSQNPRHKITKRGQNVTFRCDPISEHNRLYWYRQTLGQGPEFLTYFQNEAQLEKSRLLSDRFSAERPKGSFSTLEIQRTEQGDSAMYLCASSLEGFGYTFGSGTRLTVV.

This chain uses TRBV27 with TRBJ1-3; no clear D gene. Trimming removed 2 bases at V and 2 bases at J, with 19 bases between. The CDR3 totals 18 residues. Germline CDR1 MNHEY, CDR2 SMNVEV (reference sequence). This CDR3 is CASSLRPQSGDTGNTIYF. CDR3 DNA: TGTGCCAGCAGTTTACGACCCCAGAGTGGCGATACTGGAAACACCATATATTTT.

The chain carries TRBV5-6 and TRBJ2-3, with 9 nucleotides matching TRBD1. Losses at the gene ends were 4 bases for V and 4 bases for J; bases not matched to a gene: 4. Per germline, CDR1 SGHDT and CDR2 YYEEEE. The CDR3 is 14 residues long. Here the CDR3 reads CASSPGQGSDTQYF. CDR3 coding DNA: TGTGCCAGCAGCCCGGGACAGGGTTCAGATACGCAGTATTTT.

This clone came up once. The V gene is TRBV7-2, the J gene TRBJ2-7; TRBD2 matches at 13 bases. CDR1 and CDR2 (germline): SGHTA, FQGNSA. V was clipped by 3 bases and J by 5 bases; unmatched bases: 7. The CDR3 runs to 16 residues. The chain's CDR3 is CASSLKLAGGLNEQYF. The CDR3 DNA is TGTGCCAGCAGCTTGAAACTAGCGGGAGGGTTAAACGAGCAGTACTTC. Full variable domain (rest looked up from reference TRBV7-2 and TRBJ2-7): GAGVSQSPSNKVTEKGKDVELRCDPISGHTALYWYRQSLGQGLEFLIYFQGNSAPDKSGLPSDRFSAERTGGSVSTLTIQRTQQEDSAVYLCASSLKLAGGLNEQYFGPGTRLTVT.

This clone was seen a few times. This chain connects TRBV18 to TRBJ1-1; D is unresolved. Germline CDR1 reads KGHSH; CDR2 reads LQKENI. The CDR3 covers 12 residues. Trimming left V 5 bases short and J 5 bases short, with 9 bases between. CDR3 bases: TGTGCCAGCTCAAATCTTGGAACTGAAGCTTTCTTT. It codes for CASSNLGTEAFF.